A selection of T cell receptor beta chains follows, all from one sample in a study of blood T cell repertoires in COVID-19. Profiling relied on immunoSEQ multiplex PCR, and the TCRdb table lists in-frame clones only, not all of them. The sample contains about 440,000 clones, approximately 88% of which appear only once. The sequencing input was peripheral blood. The source of these receptors is a woman aged 45-65 years with COVID-19, enrolled during active disease. The CDR3 runs from the conserved cysteine through the conserved F or W.

>TRBJ1-1|TRBV19
CASKRGPDTEAFF
>TRBJ1-1|TRBV4-1
CASSQGRDRGLRGTEAFF
>TRBJ2-7|TRBV6-5
CASTRVGQGHEQYF
>TRBJ2-3|TRBV19
CASSPTGGSDTQYF
>TRBJ1-5|TRBV30
CAWSTTGGSLSAQHF
>TRBJ2-1|TRBV5-1
CASSLAGSSSYNEQFF
>TRBJ1-1|TRBV7-2
CASSYPAEAFF
>TRBJ1-5|TRBV10-3
CAASDRAIGQPQHF
>TRBJ2-7|TRBV29-1
CSVEVGTGGYEQYF
>TRBJ2-3|TRBV6-4
CASSEQGVDTQYF
>TRBJ1-1|TRBV29-1
CSFQGGTEAFF
>TRBJ1-1|TRBV3-1/TRBV3-2
CASSLRDRNTEAFF
>TRBJ2-1|TRBV29-1
CSAIAGGSINEQFF
>TRBJ1-2|TRBV4-2
CASSLNPTGLYGYTF
>TRBJ1-6|TRBV4-1
CASSRTGSSSSYNSPLHF
>TRBJ1-2|TRBV19
CASSIDATENYGYTF
>TRBJ2-3|TRBV18
CASSTVGLAGTDTQYF
>TRBJ2-3|TRBV4-1
CASSLRGMTSSTDTQYF
>TRBJ1-3|TRBV3-1/TRBV3-2
CASSPAGDSGDTIYF
>TRBJ2-4|TRBV6-6
CASSYSGGMAKNIQYF
>TRBJ2-3|TRBV4-1
CASSQVPGAQGTTDTQYF
>TRBJ1-1|TRBV5-1
CASSTTGNTEAFF